The rows below give T cell receptor beta chains drawn from one sample of a study of blood T cells in healthy people across ages. MiXCR, run by TCRdb on the 5' RACE reads, gives a single entry per CDR3 protein. The sample yields fewer than 700,000 distinct CDR3 sequences, around two fifths seen once. The specimen was blood. Receptors were obtained from a man older than 75 in good health. The CDR3 runs from the conserved cysteine through the conserved F or W. D genes are given only for firm matches.

TRBV10-2	TRBJ2-3	TRBD2	CASSKGGTTTRTDTQYF
TRBV4-3	TRBJ2-1	TRBD2	CASSQDIASGTLQFF
TRBV7-7	TRBJ2-1	NA	CASSLAPGGTVNEQFF
TRBV6-2/TRBV6-3	TRBJ1-2	NA	CASSYSTGKYGYTF
TRBV29-1	TRBJ2-1	NA	CSVLEEASYNEQFF
TRBV6-5	TRBJ2-7	TRBD2	CASSLLTSRSYEQYF
TRBV3-1	TRBJ2-5	TRBD2	CASKGTSGRGRRETQYF
TRBV4-2	TRBJ2-5	TRBD2	CASSQLTSGEETQYF
TRBV7-9	TRBJ2-3	NA	CASSKGGTSRDTQYF
TRBV18	TRBJ2-7	TRBD2	CASSLSGGFMSEQYF
TRBV5-1	TRBJ2-3	TRBD2	CASSAGTSGGRTDTQYF
TRBV10-3	TRBJ2-2	NA	CAISESYNTGELFF
TRBV5-1	TRBJ2-5	TRBD2	CASSLSRLAGGQETQYF
TRBV14	TRBJ2-5	NA	CASSQLLQGKRKETQYF
TRBV7-9	TRBJ2-7	NA	CASSSAGQNYEQYF
TRBV4-2	TRBJ2-1	TRBD2	CASSQGMLAGSYNEQFF
TRBV11-2	TRBJ1-3	NA	CASRAQGPNSGNTIYF
TRBV20-1	TRBJ2-7	NA	CSAKVAGNGEQYF
TRBV5-1	TRBJ2-3	NA	CASSLPDGLGTDTQYF
TRBV20-1	TRBJ2-7	NA	CRARTYEQYF
TRBV4-1	TRBJ1-2	NA	CASSQRGDGYTF
TRBV10-3	TRBJ2-4	NA	CAISGATNEQYF
TRBV6-1	TRBJ2-1	NA	CASSVGIGQSTYNEQFF
TRBV7-3	TRBJ1-6	NA	CASSQGRNNSPLHF
TRBV11-2	TRBJ2-6	TRBD2	CASSFFTKAGPEKPSGANVLTF
TRBV9	TRBJ2-6	NA	CASSEGQVIGGANVLTF
TRBV28	TRBJ2-7	TRBD2	CASSYISRALAGEKQYF
TRBV11-3	TRBJ2-1	NA	CASSLGGKDDEQFF
TRBV7-9	TRBJ2-7	NA	CASSPRDGKIYEQYF
TRBV12-5	TRBJ2-3	TRBD1	CASAKGQGADTQYF
TRBV21-1	TRBJ2-5	NA	CASSKGGLAEIPQETQYF
TRBV3-1	TRBJ2-1	NA	CASSRLGYEQFF
TRBV5-1	TRBJ1-5	NA	CASRPGVNQPQHF
TRBV9	TRBJ2-1	NA	CASSVGILGGYNEQFF
TRBV7-2	NA	NA	CASSLIAETQYF
TRBV11-2	TRBJ1-2	TRBD1	CAGSRTGRNYGYTF
TRBV30	TRBJ2-6	NA	CAMGGGAGANVLTF
TRBV5-1	TRBJ2-3	NA	CASSLDLAASTDTQYF
TRBV18	TRBJ2-7	NA	CASSPGGRDYEQYF